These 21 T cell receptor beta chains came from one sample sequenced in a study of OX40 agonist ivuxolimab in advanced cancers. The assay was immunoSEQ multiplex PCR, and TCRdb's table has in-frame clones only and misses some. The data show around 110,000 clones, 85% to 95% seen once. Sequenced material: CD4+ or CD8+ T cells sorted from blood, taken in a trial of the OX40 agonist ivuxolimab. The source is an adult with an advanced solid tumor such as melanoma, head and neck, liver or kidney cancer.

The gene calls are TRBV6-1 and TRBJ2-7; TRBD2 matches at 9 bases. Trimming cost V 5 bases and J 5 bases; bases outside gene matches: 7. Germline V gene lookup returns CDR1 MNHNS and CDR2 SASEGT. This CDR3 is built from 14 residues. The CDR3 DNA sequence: TGTGCCAGCAGTCTTAGCGGGAGTATCAACGAGCAGTACTTC. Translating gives CASSLSGSINEQYF.

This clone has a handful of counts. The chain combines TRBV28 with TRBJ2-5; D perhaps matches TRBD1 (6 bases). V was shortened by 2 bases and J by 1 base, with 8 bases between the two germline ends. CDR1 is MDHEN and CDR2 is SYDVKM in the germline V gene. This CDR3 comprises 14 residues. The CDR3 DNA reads TGTGCCAGCAGTTTAGTAGGGGGCCAAGAGACCCAGTACTTC. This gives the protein CASSLVGGQETQYF.

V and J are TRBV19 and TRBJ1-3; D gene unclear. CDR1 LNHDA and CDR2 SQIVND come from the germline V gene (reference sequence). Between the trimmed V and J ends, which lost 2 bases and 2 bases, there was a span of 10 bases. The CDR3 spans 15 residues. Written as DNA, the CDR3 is TGTGCCAGTAGTATACTGGGCCGGACTGGAAACACCATATATTTT. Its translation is CASSILGRTGNTIYF.

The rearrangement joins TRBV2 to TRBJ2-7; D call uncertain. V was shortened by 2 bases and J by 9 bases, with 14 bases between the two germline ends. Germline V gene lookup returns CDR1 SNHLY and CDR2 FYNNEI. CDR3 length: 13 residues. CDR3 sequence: CASSEWVALGQYF. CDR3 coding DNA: TGTGCCAGCAGTGAATGGGTAGCTCTTGGGCAGTACTTC.

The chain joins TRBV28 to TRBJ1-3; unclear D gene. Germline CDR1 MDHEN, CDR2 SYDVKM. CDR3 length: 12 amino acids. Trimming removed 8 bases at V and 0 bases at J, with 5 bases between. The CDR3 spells CASFSSGNTIYF. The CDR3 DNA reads TGTGCCAGCTTTAGCTCTGGAAACACCATATATTTT. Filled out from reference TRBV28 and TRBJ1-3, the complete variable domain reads DVKVTQSSRYLVKRTGEKVFLECVQDMDHENMFWYRQDPGLGLRLIYFSYDVKMKEKGDIPEGYSVSREKKERFSLILESASTNQTSMYLCASFSSGNTIYFGEGSWLTVV.

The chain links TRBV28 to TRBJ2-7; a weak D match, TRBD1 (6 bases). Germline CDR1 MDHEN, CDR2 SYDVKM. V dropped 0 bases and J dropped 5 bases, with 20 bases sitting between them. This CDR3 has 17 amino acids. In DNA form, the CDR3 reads TGTGCCAGCAGTTTATGGGGGCCGGGGACACCCTTCGACGAGCAGTACTTC. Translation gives CASSLWGPGTPFDEQYF.

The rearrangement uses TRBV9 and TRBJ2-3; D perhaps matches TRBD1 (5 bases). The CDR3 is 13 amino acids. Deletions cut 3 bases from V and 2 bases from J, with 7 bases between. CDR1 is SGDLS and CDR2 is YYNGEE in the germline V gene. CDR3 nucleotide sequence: TGTGCCAGCAGCGAGACAGCCACAGATACGCAGTATTTT. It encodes CASSETATDTQYF.

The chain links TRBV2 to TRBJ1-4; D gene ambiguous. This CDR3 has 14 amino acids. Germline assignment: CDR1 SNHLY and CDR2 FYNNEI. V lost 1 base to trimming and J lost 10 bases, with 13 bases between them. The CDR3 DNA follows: TGTGCCAGCAGTGAAGTAGGTGGGCCGGGAAAACTGTTTTTT. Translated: CASSEVGGPGKLFF.

CDR3: CAISDPRTSGSVTDTQYF. CDR3 DNA sequence: TGTGCCATCAGTGACCCCCGGACTAGCGGGAGCGTGACAGATACGCAGTATTTT. The chain joins TRBV10-3 to TRBJ2-3; 13 bases agree with TRBD2. V shed 3 bases and J 3 bases; nucleotides not matched to a gene: 9. The CDR3 runs to 18 residues. CDR1 is ENHRY and CDR2 is SYGVKD in the germline V gene.

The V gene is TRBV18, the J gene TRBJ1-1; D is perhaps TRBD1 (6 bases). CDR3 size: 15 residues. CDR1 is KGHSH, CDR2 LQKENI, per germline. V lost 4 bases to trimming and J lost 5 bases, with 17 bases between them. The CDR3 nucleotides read TGTGCCAGCTCACGACCTCCAGGGGTAGGAACTGAAGCTTTCTTT. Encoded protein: CASSRPPGVGTEAFF.

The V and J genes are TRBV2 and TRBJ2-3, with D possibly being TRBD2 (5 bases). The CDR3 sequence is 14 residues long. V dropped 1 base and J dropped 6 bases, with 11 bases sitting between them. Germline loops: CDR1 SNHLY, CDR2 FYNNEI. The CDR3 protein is CASSEGTSRDTQYF. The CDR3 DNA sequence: TGTGCCAGCAGTGAAGGTACTAGTCGGGATACGCAGTATTTT.

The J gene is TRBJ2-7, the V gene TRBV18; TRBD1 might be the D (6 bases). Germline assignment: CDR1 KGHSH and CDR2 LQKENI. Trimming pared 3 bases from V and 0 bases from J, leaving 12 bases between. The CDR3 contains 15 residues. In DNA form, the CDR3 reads TGTGCCAGCTCACCTGGACGGGACACCTCCTACGAGCAGTACTTC. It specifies CASSPGRDTSYEQYF.

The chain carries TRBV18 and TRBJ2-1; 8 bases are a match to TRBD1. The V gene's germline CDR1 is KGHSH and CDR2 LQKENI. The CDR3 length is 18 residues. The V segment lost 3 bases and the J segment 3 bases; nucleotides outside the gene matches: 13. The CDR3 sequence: CASSPPTGQGPLYNEQFF. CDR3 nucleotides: TGTGCCAGCTCACCTCCAACAGGACAGGGTCCTCTCTACAATGAGCAGTTCTTC. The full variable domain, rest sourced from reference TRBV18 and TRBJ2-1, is NAGVMQNPRHLVRRRGQEARLRCSPMKGHSHVYWYRQLPEEGLKFMVYLQKENIIDESGMPKERFSAEFPKEGPSILRIQQVVRGDSAAYFCASSPPTGQGPLYNEQFFGPGTRLTVL.

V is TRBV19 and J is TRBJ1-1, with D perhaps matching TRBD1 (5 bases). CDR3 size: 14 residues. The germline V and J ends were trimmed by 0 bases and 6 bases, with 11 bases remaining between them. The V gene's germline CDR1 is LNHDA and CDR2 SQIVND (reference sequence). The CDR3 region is CASSIDQGGSEAFF. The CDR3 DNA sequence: TGTGCCAGTAGTATAGATCAGGGTGGGTCTGAAGCTTTCTTT.

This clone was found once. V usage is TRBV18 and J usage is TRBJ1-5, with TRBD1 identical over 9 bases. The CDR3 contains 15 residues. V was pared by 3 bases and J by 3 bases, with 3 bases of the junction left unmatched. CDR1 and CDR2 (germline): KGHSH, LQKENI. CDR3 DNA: TGTGCCAGCTCACCGCGGACAGGGGACAATCAGCCCCAGCATTTT. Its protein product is CASSPRTGDNQPQHF.

The chain's CDR3 is CASESAGNTEAFF. The CDR3 DNA reads TGTGCCAGCGAATCGGCAGGGAACACTGAAGCTTTCTTT. The chain joins TRBV6-1 to TRBJ1-1; no definite D call. Germline CDR1 reads MNHNS; CDR2 reads SASEGT. The CDR3 has 13 amino acids. Trimming took 8 bases from V and 1 from J, leaving 11 bases between them.

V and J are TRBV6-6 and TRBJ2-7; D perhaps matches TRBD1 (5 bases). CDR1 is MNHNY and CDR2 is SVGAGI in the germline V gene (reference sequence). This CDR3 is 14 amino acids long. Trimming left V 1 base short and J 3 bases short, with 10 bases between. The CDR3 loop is CASSYYQGSYEQYF. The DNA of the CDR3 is TGTGCCAGCAGTTACTACCAGGGCAGCTACGAGCAGTACTTC.

This chain's CDR3 is CASSLEHAYEQYF. The CDR3 coding sequence is TGTGCCAGCAGCTTAGAACACGCCTACGAGCAGTACTTC. This chain links TRBV11-2 with TRBJ2-7; D is ambiguous. Trimming took off 0 bases at V and 2 bases at J, with 5 bases between the two ends. Germline V gene lookup returns CDR1 SGHAT and CDR2 FQNNGV. This CDR3 spans 13 amino acids.

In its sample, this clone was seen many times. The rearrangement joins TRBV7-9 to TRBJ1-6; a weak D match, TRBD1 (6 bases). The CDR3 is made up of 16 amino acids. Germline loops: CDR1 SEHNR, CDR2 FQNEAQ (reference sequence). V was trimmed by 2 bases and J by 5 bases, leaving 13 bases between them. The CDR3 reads CASSLQGMGDNSPLHF. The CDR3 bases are TGTGCCAGCAGCTTACAGGGGATGGGTGATAATTCACCCCTCCACTTT. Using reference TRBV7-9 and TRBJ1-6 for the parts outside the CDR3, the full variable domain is DTGVSQNPRHKITKRGQNVTFRCDPISEHNRLYWYRQTLGQGPEFLTYFQNEAQLEKSRLLSDRFSAERPKGSFSTLEIQRTEQGDSAMYLCASSLQGMGDNSPLHFGNGTRLTVT.

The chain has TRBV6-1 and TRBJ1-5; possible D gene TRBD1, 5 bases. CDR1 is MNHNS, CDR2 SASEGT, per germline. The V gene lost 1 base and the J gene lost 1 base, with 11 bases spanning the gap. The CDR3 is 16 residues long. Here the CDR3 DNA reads TGTGCCAGCAGTGAAGACGGGGGGTTGAGCAATCAGCCCCAGCATTTT. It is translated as CASSEDGGLSNQPQHF.

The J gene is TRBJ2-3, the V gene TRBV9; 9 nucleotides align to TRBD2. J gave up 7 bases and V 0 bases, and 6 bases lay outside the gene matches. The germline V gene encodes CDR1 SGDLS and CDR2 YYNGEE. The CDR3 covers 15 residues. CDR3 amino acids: CASSVGGGAYHTQYF. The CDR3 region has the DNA TGTGCCAGCAGCGTAGGCGGGGGGGCCTATCATACGCAGTATTTT.